One sample yielded the 30 T cell receptor beta chains listed below, sequenced in a study of shared clonotypes between healthy human individuals. Profiling relied on immunoSEQ multiplex PCR, and the TCRdb table lists in-frame clones only, not all of them. The sample yields just over 2,000,000 clones, roughly 95% seen once. Naivety among CD8 cells was defined by CD45RO negativity and positive CCR7 selection, thereby excluding terminally differentiated effector memory CD45RA+ cells. The specimen sequenced was naive CD8+ T cells sorted from blood. Receptor source: a young man in good health.

This chain connects TRBV6-5 to TRBJ2-1; tentatively, D is TRBD1 (5 bases). Trimming removed 2 bases from V and 5 bases from J, with 10 bases in between. Germline V lookup: CDR1 MNHEY, CDR2 SVGAGI. CDR3 length: 14 residues. The chain's CDR3 is CASSYRGSDNEQFF. The CDR3 DNA sequence: TGTGCCAGCAGTTACAGGGGATCGGACAATGAGCAGTTCTTC.

The CDR3 reads CASSVSGQPGEKLFF. In DNA, the CDR3 is TGTGCCAGCAGTGTTTCGGGACAGCCGGGTGAAAAACTGTTTTTT. The rearrangement uses TRBV27 and TRBJ1-4; 7 positions match TRBD1. V lost 5 bases to trimming and J lost 7 bases; unmatched junction nucleotides: 10. The germline V gene encodes CDR1 MNHEY and CDR2 SMNVEV (reference sequence). This CDR3 contains 15 residues.

This sequence joins TRBV10-1 and TRBJ2-1, with TRBD2 as a possible D gene (6 bases). Trimming took off 2 bases at V and 7 bases at J, with 15 bases between the two ends. The CDR3 spans 15 residues. Germline CDR1 and CDR2: WNHNN and SYGVQD (reference sequence). DNA of the CDR3: TGCGCCAGCAGTGAGGAGGACCCAGCGGGTAATGAGCAGTTCTTC. Protein sequence: CASSEEDPAGNEQFF.

The chain uses TRBV27 and TRBJ2-7; D is ambiguous. Per the germline V gene, CDR1 is MNHEY and CDR2 is SMNVEV (reference sequence). Deletions cut 7 bases from V and 3 bases from J, with 19 bases between. The CDR3 extends over 15 amino acids. CDR3: CASNPLGSASYEQYF. The CDR3 nucleotides read TGTGCCAGCAACCCCCTCGGGTCGGCAAGCTACGAGCAGTACTTC.

The V gene is TRBV7-6, the J gene TRBJ2-3; maybe TRBD2 (6 bases). Trimming cost V 3 bases and J 6 bases, with 16 bases left between them. Germline V gene lookup returns CDR1 SGHVS and CDR2 FNYEAQ. This CDR3 has 15 amino acids. The CDR3 is CASSFDGLFGDTQYF. CDR3 sequence (DNA): TGTGCCAGCAGCTTCGACGGACTATTTGGTGATACGCAGTATTTT. The whole variable domain, remainder taken from reference TRBV7-6 and TRBJ2-3, is GAGVSQSPRYKVTKRGQDVALRCDPISGHVSLYWYRQALGQGPEFLTYFNYEAQQDKSGLPNDRFSAERPEGSISTLTIQRTEQRDSAMYRCASSFDGLFGDTQYFGPGTRLTVL.

The V and J genes are TRBV27 and TRBJ2-1, with TRBD2 matching over 11 bases. CDR3 length: 16 residues. The germline V gene has CDR1 MNHEY and CDR2 SMNVEV (reference sequence). The V and J ends lost 4 bases and 7 bases, in that order; junction bases with no gene match: 9. As DNA, the CDR3 is TGTGCCAGCAGTTCGACTAGCGGGGCTATACCTAATGAGCAGTTCTTC. Translation gives CASSSTSGAIPNEQFF.

This clone showed up just a few times. Additional DNA sequences in this sample encode the identical CDR3. This chain connects TRBV7-9 to TRBJ2-7; D is unclear. Trimming left V 1 base short and J 7 bases short, with 5 bases between. The germline V gene encodes CDR1 SEHNR and CDR2 FQNEAQ (reference sequence). The CDR3 sequence is 11 residues long. This chain's CDR3 is CASSLGPEQYF. For the CDR3, the DNA is TGTGCCAGCAGCTTAGGTCCTGAGCAGTACTTC.

The J gene is TRBJ2-7, the V gene TRBV28; 11 nucleotides align to TRBD2. V gave up 2 bases and J gave up 2 bases; unmatched junction bases: 2. The germline gives CDR1 MDHEN, CDR2 SYDVKM. The length of the CDR3 is 15 residues. The CDR3 is CASSLRLAGTYEQYF. The CDR3 region has the DNA TGTGCCAGCAGTTTACGACTAGCGGGGACCTACGAGCAGTACTTC.

This chain uses TRBV11-2 with TRBJ2-1; weak D call: TRBD2 (6 bases). The germline CDR1 and CDR2 sequences are SGHAT and FQNNGV. V shed 0 bases and J shed 0 bases, with 15 bases lying between them. CDR3 length: 18 residues. As DNA, the CDR3 is TGTGCCAGCAGCTTAGAATCTTGGCTAGCGAGCTCCTACAATGAGCAGTTCTTC. It is translated as CASSLESWLASSYNEQFF.

The genes are TRBV5-4 and TRBJ2-1; 8 positions match TRBD1. The CDR3 is 16 amino acids. J gave up 8 bases and V 4 bases, and 14 bases lay outside the gene matches. CDR1 and CDR2 (germline): SGHNT, YYREEE (reference sequence). Here the CDR3 reads CASSLAGQGGIDEQFF. CDR3 sequence (DNA): TGTGCCAGCAGCCTCGCCGGACAGGGTGGTATTGATGAGCAGTTCTTC. The variable domain in full, completed from reference TRBV5-4 and TRBJ2-1, reads ETGVTQSPTHLIKTRGQQVTLRCSSQSGHNTVSWYQQALGQGPQFIFQYYREEENGRGNFPPRFSGLQFPNYSSELNVNALELDDSALYLCASSLAGQGGIDEQFFGPGTRLTVL.

The V gene is TRBV19, the J gene TRBJ2-2; tentative D call: TRBD2 (5 bases). This CDR3 is built from 16 residues. Trimming removed 5 bases from V and 3 bases from J, with 16 bases in between. Germline CDR1 and CDR2: LNHDA and SQIVND (reference sequence). The CDR3 spells CASSRLGSLYTGELFF. In DNA, the CDR3 is TGTGCCAGTAGTCGCCTGGGGAGCCTATACACCGGGGAGCTGTTTTTT.

The chain employs TRBV7-6 and TRBJ2-5; D could derive from TRBD1 or TRBD2 (5 bases each). Germline V gene lookup returns CDR1 SGHVS and CDR2 FNYEAQ. Trimming pared 5 bases from V and 5 bases from J, leaving 24 bases between. The CDR3 totals 17 residues. CDR3 sequence reads: CASSEGSGTDIMETQYF. CDR3 DNA sequence: TGTGCCAGCAGCGAGGGGTCCGGGACCGACATAATGGAGACCCAGTACTTC.

This chain uses TRBV28 with TRBJ1-1; tentatively, D is TRBD1 (5 bases). Germline V lookup: CDR1 MDHEN, CDR2 SYDVKM. The CDR3 is 14 residues long. V lost 3 bases to trimming and J lost 6 bases, with 14 bases between them. The CDR3 region has the DNA TGTGCCAGCAGTTTTGGGACCGGGGTACCTGAAGCTTTCTTT. Protein: CASSFGTGVPEAFF.

V is TRBV7-8 and J is TRBJ1-1; D is unresolved. The CDR3 runs to 16 residues. The germline gives CDR1 SGHVS, CDR2 FQNEAQ. Trimming left V 3 bases short and J 3 bases short, with 17 bases between. The chain's CDR3 is CASSFGGEGRDTEAFF. The CDR3 DNA reads as TGTGCCAGCAGCTTCGGCGGGGAAGGGAGGGACACTGAAGCTTTCTTT.

V usage is TRBV7-8 and J usage is TRBJ2-5; D perhaps matches TRBD2 (7 bases). Germline V gene lookup returns CDR1 SGHVS and CDR2 FQNEAQ. The CDR3 has 19 residues. Trimming removed 5 bases at V and 1 base at J, with 26 bases between. CDR3 nucleotide sequence: TGTGCCAGCAGCCGCGGGATGTTGGGGGCGGGGGAGCTCCAAGAGACCCAGTACTTC. As protein: CASSRGMLGAGELQETQYF.

V is TRBV6-5 and J is TRBJ1-3; TRBD1 matches at 7 bases. Germline V gene sequence: CDR1 MNHEY, CDR2 SVGAGI. V lost 2 bases and J lost 2; bases outside the gene matches: 6. There are 16 residues in the CDR3. CDR3 nucleotide sequence: TGTGCCAGCAGTTACGAAGGACAGGCCCCTGGAAACACCATATATTTT. Its translation is CASSYEGQAPGNTIYF.

The V and J genes are TRBV19 and TRBJ1-3; D uncertain. Germline V gives CDR1 LNHDA, CDR2 SQIVND (reference sequence). The V end lost 3 bases, the J end lost 0 bases, and 9 bases lay between the germline ends. The CDR3 has 15 amino acids. In nucleotides, the CDR3 is TGTGCCAGTAGTATGGACGTTTCCTCTGGAAACACCATATATTTT. Its protein is CASSMDVSSGNTIYF.

This rearrangement joins TRBV27 to TRBJ1-1; D is perhaps TRBD1 (5 bases). This CDR3 is built from 14 residues. Germline V lookup: CDR1 MNHEY, CDR2 SMNVEV (reference sequence). V gave up 4 bases and J gave up 1 base, with 10 bases separating them. CDR3 DNA sequence: TGTGCCAGCAGTTCCACACAGGAGAACACTGAAGCTTTCTTT. This translates into CASSSTQENTEAFF.

J is TRBJ2-3 and V is TRBV7-6; D is undetermined. V was trimmed by 5 bases and J by 4 bases, leaving 10 bases between them. The V gene's germline CDR1 is SGHVS and CDR2 FNYEAQ. CDR3 length: 13 amino acids. CDR3 DNA: TGTGCCAGCAGCCCCGAAGTGGCAGATACGCAGTATTTT. Residues: CASSPEVADTQYF.

V usage is TRBV11-2 and J usage is TRBJ2-7; D gene uncertain. The length of the CDR3 is 14 residues. Germline-derived CDR1 and CDR2 are SGHAT and FQNNGV. The ends were cut back, 2 bases at V and 1 base at J, with 9 bases in the middle. CDR3 DNA: TGTGCCAGCAGCTTATCTACAGTTTCCTACGAGCAGTACTTC. This translates into CASSLSTVSYEQYF.

This sequence joins TRBV2 and TRBJ2-3, with D hard to call. Germline CDR1 is SNHLY and CDR2 is FYNNEI. V lost 1 base to trimming and J lost 0 bases, with 8 bases between them. The CDR3 has 15 amino acids. In DNA form, the CDR3 reads TGTGCCAGCAGTGAAGAGGCGGTTAGCACAGATACGCAGTATTTT. It yields the protein CASSEEAVSTDTQYF.

The chain uses TRBV30 and TRBJ2-7, with TRBD1 matching 7 bases. Germline CDR1 is GTSNPN and CDR2 is SVGIG (reference sequence). V was clipped by 5 bases and J by 4 bases; unmatched bases: 8. This CDR3 has 13 amino acids. The CDR3 region is CAWSRDRPYEQYF. As DNA, the CDR3 is TGTGCCTGGTCCCGGGACAGACCTTACGAGCAGTACTTC. The whole variable domain, remainder taken from reference TRBV30 and TRBJ2-7, is SQTIHQWPATLVQPVGSPLSLECTVEGTSNPNLYWYRQAAGRGLQLLFYSVGIGQISSEVPQNLSASRPQDRQFILSSKKLLLSDSGFYLCAWSRDRPYEQYFGPGTRLTVT.

This chain joins TRBV15 and TRBJ1-5; no firm D call. CDR3 size: 17 residues. In germline, CDR1 is LNHNV, CDR2 YYDKDF (reference sequence). Trimming removed 2 bases at V and 0 bases at J, with 14 bases between. The CDR3 DNA reads as TGTGCCACCAGCAGAAATTTAGGAGGAGTTAGCAATCAGCCCCAGCATTTT. Encoded protein: CATSRNLGGVSNQPQHF.

The rearrangement uses TRBV11-2 and TRBJ2-1, with 9 bases matching TRBD1. This CDR3 contains 16 residues. The trim removed 3 bases at V and 7 bases at J, leaving 10 bases unmatched. Looked up from germline, CDR1 is SGHAT and CDR2 is FQNNGV. In DNA form, the CDR3 reads TGTGCCAGCAGCTTCGGGGCCGGGACAGGGTCGAATGAGCAGTTCTTC. It translates to CASSFGAGTGSNEQFF.

The chain has TRBV18 and TRBJ2-3, with D hard to call. The CDR3 totals 13 residues. Trimming removed 6 bases from V and 2 bases from J, with 9 bases in between. Germline V gene lookup returns CDR1 KGHSH and CDR2 LQKENI. This CDR3 reads CASSGQHTDTQYF. The CDR3 nucleotides are TGTGCCAGCTCCGGGCAGCACACAGATACGCAGTATTTT. The variable domain in full, completed from reference TRBV18 and TRBJ2-3, reads NAGVMQNPRHLVRRRGQEARLRCSPMKGHSHVYWYRQLPEEGLKFMVYLQKENIIDESGMPKERFSAEFPKEGPSILRIQQVVRGDSAAYFCASSGQHTDTQYFGPGTRLTVL.

The chain's CDR3 is CASTNRQGELFF. The DNA of the CDR3 is TGTGCCAGCACGAACCGGCAGGGGGAGCTGTTTTTT. V and J are TRBV9 and TRBJ2-2; D ambiguous. The V end lost 6 bases, the J end lost 8 bases, and 11 bases lay between the germline ends. The CDR3 has 12 amino acids. Germline CDR1 reads SGDLS; CDR2 reads YYNGEE.

The gene calls are TRBV7-9 and TRBJ1-6; TRBD1 matches 8 bases. This CDR3 has 17 amino acids. CDR1 and CDR2 from the germline V gene are SEHNR and FQNEAQ (reference sequence). With 1 base clipped from V and 3 bases from J, the junction kept 5 bases outside the gene matches. In nucleotides, the CDR3 is TGTGCCAGCAGCTTAGGTTCCGGACAGGGCTATAATTCACCCCTCCACTTT. Protein: CASSLGSGQGYNSPLHF.

CDR3 DNA sequence: TGTGCCAGCAGCTTAGATAAGGGGTTTTCCTCCTACAATGAGCAGTTCTTC. Protein product: CASSLDKGFSSYNEQFF. The gene calls are TRBV9 and TRBJ2-1; possibly TRBD1 for D (5 bases). The CDR3 consists of 17 residues. Germline V CDR1 and CDR2: SGDLS, YYNGEE. The V and J ends lost 4 bases and 0 bases respectively, with 17 bases between them.

This chain connects TRBV5-1 to TRBJ2-1; TRBD2 agrees at 9 bases. V lost 4 bases to trimming and J lost 1 base; unmatched junction nucleotides: 6. This CDR3 is 16 amino acids long. The germline V gene encodes CDR1 SGHRS and CDR2 YFSETQ. The CDR3 DNA reads as TGCGCCAGCAGCGGTCCCCTAGCGGGATCCTACAATGAGCAGTTCTTC. Its translation: CASSGPLAGSYNEQFF.

The chain carries TRBV10-2 and TRBJ2-7; 9 bases match TRBD2. CDR1 WSHSY and CDR2 SAAADI come from the germline V gene. V was pared by 7 bases and J by 4 bases, with 11 bases of the junction left unmatched. This CDR3 is 15 amino acids long. CDR3 in amino acids: CASTLEGAGGYEQYF. The CDR3 DNA sequence: TGCGCCAGCACCCTAGAGGGAGCGGGAGGATACGAGCAGTACTTC.